This TCR beta chain was sequenced for a study of blood T cell repertoires in COVID-19. V trimming: 6 bases; J trimming: 0 bases; junction bases outside the gene matches: 1. CDR3 size: 14 residues. CDR1 and CDR2 from the germline V gene are KGHDR and SFDVKD. Per the study methods: From reference gene primer amplification, estimates of nucleated cell counts were derived. The assay was immunoSEQ multiplex PCR, and TCRdb's table has in-frame clones only and misses some. The DNA gave D and trimming, while V, J and clone size come from that table. The sample has 200,000 to 250,000 clones, around 80% seen once; the top ten hold about 2%. On this clone: Other DNA sequences from this sample encode an identical CDR3 as well.

The V and J genes are TRBV24-1 and TRBJ2-3, with 8 bases aligning to TRBD2. The specimen was PBMCs or T cells enriched from blood (not recorded which). This receptor was taken from a man between 60 and 75 years old who had recovered from COVID-19. CDR3 loop: CATSSGGSTDTQYF. As DNA, the CDR3 is TGTGCCACCAGTAGCGGGGGCAGCACAGATACGCAGTATTTT.